This section outlines one TCR beta chain sequence together with its context. Antigen unknown. The entry originates in a study of beta chain features in type 1 diabetes. CD45RO/CCR7/CD25/CD127/CD95/CD27 staining was used to isolate CD4+ naive, central memory, regulatory and stem cell-like memory cells by sorting. Findings and limits, study-wide: Significant though moderate, a shortening of TCRB CDR3s appeared in all four CD4+ subsets of Type 1 diabetes patients. A greater similarity of naive, central memory and Treg TCRB repertoires was seen among patients than among healthy donors.

The whole isolated RNA underwent reverse transcription, so sequencing captured expressed TCRB transcripts. Method: immunoSEQ multiplex PCR; TCRdb's copy keeps in-frame clones and lacks some. Among some 350,000 clones, roughly 12% were seen once, and the ten largest hold about 0.015%. Material: naive CD4+ T cells from blood. This receptor was taken from a woman between 18 and 29 years old with type 1 diabetes.

CDR3 sequence (DNA): TGCGCCAGCAGCCACCGGCGGGAGCCTACCTACGAGCAGTACTTC. Protein sequence: CASSHRREPTYEQYF. The genes are TRBV5-1 and TRBJ2-7; 7 bases map to TRBD2. The CDR3 is 15 residues long. Germline CDR1 is SGHRS and CDR2 is YFSETQ. V shed 4 bases and J 2 bases; nucleotides not matched to a gene: 9. The full variable domain, its missing parts supplied by reference TRBV5-1 and TRBJ2-7, is KAGVTQTPRYLIKTRGQQVTLSCSPISGHRSVSWYQQTPGQGLQFLFEYFSETQRNKGNFPGRFSGRQFSNSRSEMNVSTLELGDSALYLCASSHRREPTYEQYFGPGTRLTVT.